The sequence of this T cell receptor beta chain was determined in a study of CD8+ T cells in alopecia areata. Once RNA had been extracted, it was reverse transcribed into cDNA to act as the sequencing template. Repertoires were generated with immunoSEQ multiplex PCR, while TCRdb's copy carries only in-frame clones and drops some. The sample lists around 200,000 clones; under 70% were seen once. This sample's treatment: oral pan-JAK inhibitor, 5-10 mg twice daily. Per the germline V gene, CDR1 is SNHLY and CDR2 is FYNNEI. Trimming pared 7 bases from V and 0 bases from J, leaving 18 bases between. The CDR3 has 16 amino acids.

The sample consisted of CD4+ T cells sorted from blood, taken at week 4, from a patient treated with tofacitinib. The gene calls are TRBV2 and TRBJ1-1; TRBD1 is a possible D gene (5 bases). This receptor was identified in a human donor with alopecia areata. CDR3 amino acids: CASKLETAIMNTEAFF. The DNA for the CDR3 is TGTGCCAGCAAACTGGAGACAGCGATTATGAACACTGAAGCTTTCTTT.